The clone carrying this TCR beta chain was counted only a few times. Antigen unknown. The sample comes from a study of glioma-infiltrating T cells. Overall study findings and caveats: Signature shared blood CDR3 motifs were enriched in low-divergence and depleted in high-divergence patients.

Using RNA template, CDR3s of TCR alpha and beta were amplified with iRepertoire arm-PCR. MiXCR, applied by TCRdb to the multiplex PCR reads, yields one record per CDR3 protein. The sample shows a few hundred thousand distinct CDR3 sequences, 41% of them seen only once. This CDR3 contains 14 residues. Germline loops: CDR1 LGHDT, CDR2 YNNKEL (reference sequence). Deletions cut 1 base from V and 2 bases from J, with 7 bases between. Sequenced material: glioma tissue, nonneoplastic brain tissue, or PBMCs (not recorded which). This receptor was identified in a human donor with low-grade glioma or glioblastoma, undergoing nonglioma brain surgery, or in good health (not recorded which). This chain uses TRBV3-1 with TRBJ2-3; TRBD1 is a possible D gene (5 bases). The CDR3 here is CASSQGQSTDTQYF. The CDR3 nucleotides are TGTGCCAGCAGCCAAGGACAGTCCACAGATACGCAGTATTTT.